These T cell receptor beta chains were read from a single sample in a study of blood T cell repertoires in COVID-19. The method was immunoSEQ multiplex PCR; TCRdb's version includes in-frame clones alone and lacks a portion of them. The data show about 170,000 clones, roughly 81% seen once. The sequencing sample was made of peripheral blood. The receptors stem from a woman aged 80 or older with COVID-19, enrolled during active disease. Each CDR3 is given with its conserved first and last residue. D genes are given only for firm matches. Where a row states a size, it is once, few, many or the class of an expanded clone; other rows omit it.

J: TRBJ2-1; V: TRBV14; D: -; size: -; CDR3: CASSSQYNEQFF; DNA: TGTGCCAGCAGCTCACAGTACAATGAGCAGTTCTTC
J: TRBJ1-5; V: TRBV2; D: TRBD1; size: -; CDR3: CASSRQGGQPQHF; DNA: TGTGCCAGCAGTCGACAGGGTGGGCAGCCCCAGCATTTT
J: TRBJ2-2; V: TRBV27; D: TRBD1; size: -; CDR3: CASSFDRTGNIGNTGELFF; DNA: TGTGCCAGCAGTTTCGATAGGACAGGGAACATTGGGAACACCGGGGAGCTGTTTTTT
J: TRBJ1-2; V: TRBV18; D: -; size: -; CDR3: CASSPLSRGVDGYTF; DNA: TGTGCCAGCTCACCTTTGAGCAGGGGTGTGGATGGCTACACCTTC
J: TRBJ2-7; V: TRBV10-2; D: -; size: few; CDR3: CASSDLYEQYF; DNA: TGCGCCAGCAGTGACTTATACGAGCAGTACTTC
J: TRBJ1-2; V: TRBV7-9; D: TRBD1; size: -; CDR3: CASSLGPTGGTYGYTF; DNA: TGTGCCAGCAGCTTAGGTCCCACAGGGGGCACCTATGGCTACACCTTC
J: TRBJ2-2; V: TRBV6-2/TRBV6-3; D: TRBD2; size: once; CDR3: CASSFRLAGGINTGELFF; DNA: TGTGCCAGCAGTTTCAGACTAGCGGGAGGGATTAACACCGGGGAGCTGTTTTTT
J: TRBJ1-6; V: TRBV27; D: -; size: -; CDR3: CASRVGQAGSPLHF; DNA: TGTGCCAGCAGAGTCGGGCAGGCGGGGTCACCCCTCCACTTT
J: TRBJ2-1; V: TRBV4-1; D: TRBD2; size: once; CDR3: CASSPPGLANNNEQFF; DNA: TGCGCCAGCAGCCCCCCGGGACTAGCGAACAACAATGAGCAGTTCTTC
J: TRBJ2-3; V: TRBV18; D: TRBD2; size: -; CDR3: CASSGLAGPTVEDTQYF; DNA: TGTGCCAGCTCTGGACTAGCGGGGCCGACCGTCGAAGATACGCAGTATTTT
J: TRBJ2-7; V: TRBV6-4; D: TRBD2; size: -; CDR3: CASSTAAGGSYEQYF; DNA: TGTGCCAGCAGTACCGCGGCGGGAGGTTCCTACGAGCAGTACTTC
J: TRBJ2-7; V: TRBV18; D: -; size: once; CDR3: CASSPSRDEQYF; DNA: TGTGCCAGCTCACCTAGCCGGGACGAGCAGTACTTC
J: TRBJ2-1; V: TRBV10-3; D: TRBD2; size: -; CDR3: CAIRETSGFNEQFF; DNA: TGTGCCATCAGAGAGACTAGCGGGTTTAATGAGCAGTTCTTC